These 22 T cell receptor beta chains were sequenced from one sample in a study of T cell responses to AZD1222 COVID-19 vaccine. Sequencing was performed with immunoSEQ multiplex PCR; in TCRdb, only in-frame clones are kept and a portion is missing. The sample gives 85,000 to 90,000 clones, around 90% of which show up once; 10% is in the top ten. This sample comprised peripheral blood, obtained on day 0 of MenACWY control vaccination. The receptors here all came from an adult in good health.

The chain couples TRBV5-1 to TRBJ2-5; TRBD2 aligns across 10 bases. Germline lookup yields CDR1 SGHRS and CDR2 YFSETQ. The CDR3 has 17 amino acids. With V trimmed by 1 base and J by 0 bases, 6 bases remained unmatched. CDR3 protein: CASSLSAGGPYQETQYF. The DNA of the CDR3 is TGCGCCAGCAGCTTGTCAGCGGGGGGGCCCTACCAAGAGACCCAGTACTTC.

The chain combines TRBV9 with TRBJ2-3; unclear D gene. This CDR3 region has 17 residues. Deletions cut 0 bases from V and 0 bases from J, with 14 bases between. CDR1 and CDR2 (germline): SGDLS, YYNGEE. CDR3 sequence: CASSVVGSLTSTDTQYF. The DNA of the CDR3 is TGTGCCAGCAGCGTAGTTGGATCCCTTACTAGCACAGATACGCAGTATTTT.

This clone was detected only once. This chain joins TRBV5-4 and TRBJ1-6; the D gene is possibly TRBD1 (5 bases). Germline V CDR1 and CDR2: SGHNT, YYREEE (reference sequence). The V and J ends lost 4 bases and 7 bases respectively, with 12 bases between them. The CDR3 is made up of 14 amino acids. The CDR3 bases are TGTGCCAGCAGCCGGATGAGGGGAAATTCACCCCTCCACTTT. The encoded protein is CASSRMRGNSPLHF.

This clone was picked up a small number of times. This chain connects TRBV9 to TRBJ1-5; D is uncertain. The V and J ends lost 2 bases and 0 bases respectively, with 9 bases between them. The germline gives CDR1 SGDLS, CDR2 YYNGEE. This CDR3 contains 15 residues. This chain's CDR3 is CASSVRDDSNQPQHF. The CDR3 DNA sequence: TGTGCCAGCAGCGTCCGGGATGATAGCAATCAGCCCCAGCATTTT.

The genes are TRBV19 and TRBJ1-4; D ambiguous. The CDR3 consists of 15 residues. V was pared by 6 bases and J by 5 bases, with 16 bases between. Germline V gives CDR1 LNHDA, CDR2 SQIVND (reference sequence). The CDR3 coding sequence is TGTGCCAGTAGGGGGTTGGCTAACGCCAATGAAAAACTGTTTTTT. It specifies CASRGLANANEKLFF.

This sequence joins TRBV4-2 and TRBJ1-4, with D maybe TRBD1 (5 bases). V lost 5 bases and J lost 2, with 12 bases in between. The CDR3 consists of 15 residues. In germline, CDR1 is LGHNA, CDR2 YNFKEQ. The CDR3 nucleotides are TGTGCCAGCAGCTTCCGGGGCGACACTAATGAAAAACTGTTTTTT. Its protein is CASSFRGDTNEKLFF.

This clone was counted only a few times. The rearrangement uses TRBV7-8 and TRBJ1-3, with D possibly TRBD1 on 5 matching bases. The ends were cut back, 1 base at V and 2 bases at J, with 9 bases in the middle. Germline V CDR1 and CDR2: SGHVS, FQNEAQ. This CDR3 comprises 15 residues. DNA for the CDR3: TGTGCCAGCAGCTTAGGCAGGGCTGCTGGAAACACCATATATTTT. Protein sequence: CASSLGRAAGNTIYF.

This chain joins TRBV2 and TRBJ2-2, with a tentative D call TRBD1 (6 bases). There are 13 residues in the CDR3. V was pared by 7 bases and J by 4 bases, with 10 bases between. Germline lookup yields CDR1 SNHLY and CDR2 FYNNEI. The CDR3 DNA sequence: TGTGCCAGCAACAGGGCCGGCACCGGGGAGCTGTTTTTT. Amino acids: CASNRAGTGELFF.

The chain combines TRBV6-2 or TRBV6-3 with TRBJ1-5; possible D gene TRBD1, 6 bases. CDR1 is MNHEY, CDR2 SVGEGT, per germline. The CDR3 covers 14 residues. V was clipped by 6 bases and J by 4 bases, with 13 bases between them. The CDR3 protein is CASSKNRDNQPQHF. CDR3 nucleotide sequence: TGTGCCAGCAGCAAGAACAGGGATAATCAGCCCCAGCATTTT.

The chain has TRBV6-6 and TRBJ1-5; D is unresolved. The CDR3 is 14 amino acids. CDR1 and CDR2 (germline): MNHNY, SVGAGI (reference sequence). The ends were cut back, 7 bases at V and 0 bases at J, with 10 bases in the middle. DNA for the CDR3: TGTGCCAGCACAGGAGGGTATAGCAATCAGCCCCAGCATTTT. Its protein product is CASTGGYSNQPQHF.

J is TRBJ1-6 and V is TRBV7-2; D unresolved. V lost 1 base, J lost 11 bases, and 9 bases lay in between. The CDR3 is 13 amino acids. The germline V gene has CDR1 SGHTA and CDR2 FQGNSA. CDR3 bases: TGTGCCAGCAGCTTAGTCCGGGATACACCCCTCCACTTT. As protein: CASSLVRDTPLHF.

The chain joins TRBV5-1 to TRBJ2-7; 7 bases are shared with TRBD1. Losses at the gene ends were 5 bases for V and 3 bases for J; bases not matched to a gene: 5. The germline V gene encodes CDR1 SGHRS and CDR2 YFSETQ. The CDR3 is 13 amino acids. For the CDR3, the DNA is TGCGCCAGCAGTCTCGGGACAGACTACGAGCAGTACTTC. It is translated as CASSLGTDYEQYF.

Note on this clone: The sample contains more than one DNA sequence encoding this CDR3. This sequence joins TRBV15 and TRBJ1-5; D is unclear. CDR3 size: 12 residues. Trimming stripped 1 base from V and 7 bases from J, with 5 bases between. Germline V CDR1 and CDR2: LNHNV, YYDKDF (reference sequence). CDR3 residues: CATSRVGQPQHF. As DNA, the CDR3 is TGTGCCACCAGCAGAGTTGGACAGCCCCAGCATTTT.

The sample holds one count of this clone. The CDR3 DNA reads TGTGCCAGCAGCTTAGAGCCCAGGGGAGGGGGGCATCAGCCCCAGCATTTT. Amino acids: CASSLEPRGGGHQPQHF. The chain links TRBV7-4 to TRBJ1-5; D might be TRBD1 (6 bases). V dropped 1 base and J dropped 5 bases, with 18 bases sitting between them. The CDR3 totals 17 residues. Germline V gene sequence: CDR1 SGHVT, CDR2 SQSDAQ.

The rearrangement links TRBV5-4 to TRBJ2-5; D perhaps matches TRBD2 (6 bases). V was trimmed by 4 bases and J by 3 bases, leaving 13 bases between them. CDR3 length equals 14 residues. The germline gives CDR1 SGHNT, CDR2 YYREEE (reference sequence). The DNA for the CDR3 is TGTGCCAGCAGCGTCGGGACTCGCGAAGAGACCCAGTACTTC. Translation: CASSVGTREETQYF.

The CDR3 loop reads CASSSGDQETQYF. Written as DNA, the CDR3 is TGTGCCAGCTCTAGCGGGGACCAAGAGACCCAGTACTTC. The chain is built from TRBV19 and TRBJ2-5; TRBD2 aligns across 9 bases. The CDR3 is made up of 13 amino acids. V shed 9 bases and J 0 bases; nucleotides not matched to a gene: 2. From germline, CDR1 is LNHDA and CDR2 SQIVND (reference sequence).

This chain uses TRBV12-3 or TRBV12-4 with TRBJ2-7, with a weak D call TRBD2 (6 bases). The germline V and J ends were trimmed by 1 base and 6 bases, with 10 bases remaining between them. This CDR3 region has 13 residues. In DNA, the CDR3 is TGTGCCAGCAGTTTAGGGTCCGGGGGCGAGCAGTACTTC. As protein: CASSLGSGGEQYF.

V and J are TRBV30 and TRBJ1-2; D not resolved. The CDR3 loop spans 17 amino acids. V was cut by 0 bases and J by 8 bases, with 25 bases left in between. Per the germline V gene, CDR1 is GTSNPN and CDR2 is SVGIG (reference sequence). CDR3 nucleotides: TGTGCCTGGAGTGTACGAATCCAGTTCTCGAACAAGGGCGGCTACACCTTC. Translated, it gives CAWSVRIQFSNKGGYTF.

About this clone itself: The germline gene is not matched at one end of the junction; a read error may be the cause. The J gene is TRBJ1-2, the V gene TRBV4-1, with TRBD1 as a possible D gene (5 bases). CDR3 length equals 14 residues. Germline V gene data show CDR1 as MGHRA and CDR2 as YSYEKL. The CDR3 region is CASSQGGGGYGYTF. CDR3 DNA: TGCGCCAGCAGTCAAGGTGGGGGAGGGTATGGCTACACCTTC.

Regarding this clone: An end of the junction differs from the germline gene, which may be a read error. The V gene is TRBV27, the J gene TRBJ2-1; TRBD2 matches 13 bases. The germline gives CDR1 MNHEY, CDR2 SMNVEV (reference sequence). This CDR3 has 17 residues. Here the CDR3 DNA reads TGTGCCAGCAGTGTATCCCGACTAGCGGGGGGATACAATGAGCAGTTCTTC. Its protein is CASSVSRLAGGYNEQFF.

The V call is TRBV3-1 (or the pseudogene TRBV3-2), the J call TRBJ1-3, with a weak D call TRBD1 (5 bases). Germline V CDR1 and CDR2: LGHDT, YNNKEL (reference sequence). V gave up 2 bases and J gave up 0 bases, with 11 bases separating them. The CDR3 is 16 residues long. CDR3 protein: CASSQLRGTSGNTIYF. The CDR3 region has the DNA TGTGCCAGCAGCCAATTAAGGGGTACCTCTGGAAACACCATATATTTT.

The chain has TRBV7-8 and TRBJ2-5; D is possibly TRBD2 (5 bases). Germline values: CDR1 SGHVS, CDR2 FQNEAQ. Deletions cut 5 bases from V and 5 bases from J, with 12 bases between. The CDR3 consists of 13 residues. The CDR3 DNA reads TGTGCCAGCAGCCGCCTGCGAGGGGAGACCCAGTACTTC. Encoded protein: CASSRLRGETQYF.